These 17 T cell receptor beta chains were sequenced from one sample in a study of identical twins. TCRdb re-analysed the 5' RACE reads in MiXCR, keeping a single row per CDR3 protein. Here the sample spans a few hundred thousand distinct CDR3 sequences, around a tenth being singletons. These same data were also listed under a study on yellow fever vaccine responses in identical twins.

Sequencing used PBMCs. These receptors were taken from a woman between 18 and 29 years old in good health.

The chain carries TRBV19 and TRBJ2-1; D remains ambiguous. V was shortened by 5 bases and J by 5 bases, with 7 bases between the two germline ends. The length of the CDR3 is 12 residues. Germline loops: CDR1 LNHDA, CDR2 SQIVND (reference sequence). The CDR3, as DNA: TGTGCCAGTAGTTACATAAACAATGAGCAGTTCTTC. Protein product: CASSYINNEQFF.

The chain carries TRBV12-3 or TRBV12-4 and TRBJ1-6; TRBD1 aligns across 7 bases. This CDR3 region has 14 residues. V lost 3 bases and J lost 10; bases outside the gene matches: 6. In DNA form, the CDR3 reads TGTGCCAGCAGTTTGACAGGGACCTCATCACCCCTCCACTTT. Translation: CASSLTGTSSPLHF.

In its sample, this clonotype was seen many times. CDR3 amino acids: CASIPGTPANTEAFF. The DNA of the CDR3 is TGTGCCAGCATCCCCGGGACACCGGCGAACACTGAAGCTTTCTTT. V and J are TRBV12-3 or TRBV12-4 and TRBJ1-1; D may be TRBD1 (6 bases). V lost 7 bases to trimming and J lost 1 base, with 16 bases between them. This CDR3 comprises 15 residues.

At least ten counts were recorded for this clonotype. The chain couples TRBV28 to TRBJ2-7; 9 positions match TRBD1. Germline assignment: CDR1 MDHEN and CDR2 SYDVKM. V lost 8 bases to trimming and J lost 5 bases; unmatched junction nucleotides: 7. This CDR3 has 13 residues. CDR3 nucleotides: TGTGCCAGCGGCCGGGACAGGGTGGACGAGCAGTACTTC. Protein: CASGRDRVDEQYF.

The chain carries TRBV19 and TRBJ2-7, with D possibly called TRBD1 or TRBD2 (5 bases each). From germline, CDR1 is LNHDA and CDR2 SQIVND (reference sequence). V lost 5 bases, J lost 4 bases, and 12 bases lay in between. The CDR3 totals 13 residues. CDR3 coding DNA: TGTGCCAGTAGTTTCGGGGCCAAATACGAGCAGTACTTC. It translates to CASSFGAKYEQYF.

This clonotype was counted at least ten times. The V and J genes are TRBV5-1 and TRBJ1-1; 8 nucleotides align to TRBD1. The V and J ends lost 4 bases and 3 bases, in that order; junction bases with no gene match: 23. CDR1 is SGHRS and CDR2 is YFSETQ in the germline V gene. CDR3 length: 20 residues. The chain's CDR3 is CASSQGTGGSSVRPDTEAFF. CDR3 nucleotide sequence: TGCGCCAGCAGCCAAGGGACAGGAGGCTCGTCTGTTCGCCCGGACACTGAAGCTTTCTTT.

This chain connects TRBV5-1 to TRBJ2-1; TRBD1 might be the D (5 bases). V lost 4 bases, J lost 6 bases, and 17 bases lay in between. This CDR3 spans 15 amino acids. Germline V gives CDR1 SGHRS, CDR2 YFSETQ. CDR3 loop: CASSPAGARFNEQFF. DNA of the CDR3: TGCGCCAGCAGCCCCGCTGGGGCTCGTTTCAATGAGCAGTTCTTC. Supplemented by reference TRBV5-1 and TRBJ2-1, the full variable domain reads KAGVTQTPRYLIKTRGQQVTLSCSPISGHRSVSWYQQTPGQGLQFLFEYFSETQRNKGNFPGRFSGRQFSNSRSEMNVSTLELGDSALYLCASSPAGARFNEQFFGPGTRLTVL.

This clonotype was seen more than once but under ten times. The CDR3 DNA is TGTGCCGGAGCCGACACAAAAAACATTCAGTACTTC. Encoded protein: CAGADTKNIQYF. V gene TRBV11-2 combines with J gene TRBJ2-4; D is ambiguous. Germline assignment: CDR1 SGHAT and CDR2 FQNNGV. V lost 11 bases to trimming and J lost 4 bases, with 12 bases between them. The CDR3 covers 12 residues.

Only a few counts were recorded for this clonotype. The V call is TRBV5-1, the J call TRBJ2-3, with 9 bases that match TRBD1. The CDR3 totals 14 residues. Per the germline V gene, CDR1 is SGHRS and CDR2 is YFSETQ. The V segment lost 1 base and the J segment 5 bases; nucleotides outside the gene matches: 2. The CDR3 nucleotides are TGCGCCAGCAGCTTGACAGGGGGCCAAGATACGCAGTATTTT. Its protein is CASSLTGGQDTQYF.

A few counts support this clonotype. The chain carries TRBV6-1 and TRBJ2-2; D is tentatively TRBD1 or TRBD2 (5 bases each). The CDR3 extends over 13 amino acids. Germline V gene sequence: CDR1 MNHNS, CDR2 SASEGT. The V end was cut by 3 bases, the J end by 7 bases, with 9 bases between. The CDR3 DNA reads TGTGCCAGCAGTGATGGGACCCTCGGGGAGCTGTTTTTT. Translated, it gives CASSDGTLGELFF.

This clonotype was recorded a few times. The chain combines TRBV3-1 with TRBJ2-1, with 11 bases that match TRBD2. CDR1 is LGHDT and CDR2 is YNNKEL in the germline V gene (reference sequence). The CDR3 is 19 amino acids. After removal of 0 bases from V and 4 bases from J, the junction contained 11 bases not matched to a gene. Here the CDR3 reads CASSQDWLAGGGGYNEQFF. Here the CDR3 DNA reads TGTGCCAGCAGCCAAGATTGGCTAGCGGGGGGCGGGGGGTACAATGAGCAGTTCTTC.

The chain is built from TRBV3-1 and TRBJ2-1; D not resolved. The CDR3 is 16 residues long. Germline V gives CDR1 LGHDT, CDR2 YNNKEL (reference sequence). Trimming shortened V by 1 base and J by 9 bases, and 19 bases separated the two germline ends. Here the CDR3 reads CASSQGRQSRFLEQFF. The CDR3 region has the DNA TGTGCCAGCAGCCAAGGCCGGCAGTCACGGTTCCTTGAGCAGTTCTTC.

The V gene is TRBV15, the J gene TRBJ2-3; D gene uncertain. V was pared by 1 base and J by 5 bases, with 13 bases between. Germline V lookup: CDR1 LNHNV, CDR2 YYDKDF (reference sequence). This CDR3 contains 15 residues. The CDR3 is CATSRGQWQEDTQYF. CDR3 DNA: TGTGCCACCAGCAGAGGGCAGTGGCAAGAAGATACGCAGTATTTT.

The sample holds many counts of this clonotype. CDR3: CASHYSNQPQHF. In DNA, the CDR3 is TGTGCCAGCCACTATAGCAATCAGCCCCAGCATTTT. The rearrangement joins TRBV7-9 to TRBJ1-5, with D hard to call. Trimming shortened V by 8 bases and J by 0 bases, and 5 bases separated the two germline ends. CDR1 and CDR2 from the germline V gene are SEHNR and FQNEAQ (reference sequence). This CDR3 region has 12 residues.

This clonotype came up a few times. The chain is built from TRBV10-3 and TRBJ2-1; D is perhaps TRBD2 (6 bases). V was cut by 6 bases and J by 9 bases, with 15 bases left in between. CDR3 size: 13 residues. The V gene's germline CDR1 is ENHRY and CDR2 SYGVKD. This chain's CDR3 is CAIRGGEEGEQFF. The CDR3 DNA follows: TGTGCCATCAGGGGCGGGGAAGAGGGTGAGCAGTTCTTC.

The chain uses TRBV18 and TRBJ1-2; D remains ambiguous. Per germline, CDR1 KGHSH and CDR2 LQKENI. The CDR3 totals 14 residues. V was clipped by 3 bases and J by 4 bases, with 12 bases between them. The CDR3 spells CASSPRETLYGYTF. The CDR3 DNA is TGTGCCAGCTCACCGAGGGAGACGCTCTATGGCTACACCTTC.

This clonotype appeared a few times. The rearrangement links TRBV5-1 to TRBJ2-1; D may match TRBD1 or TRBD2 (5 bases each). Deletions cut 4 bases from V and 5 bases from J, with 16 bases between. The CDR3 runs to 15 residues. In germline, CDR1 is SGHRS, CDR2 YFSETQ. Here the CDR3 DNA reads TGCGCCAGCAGCCTAACGGGACGACTCGACAATGAGCAGTTCTTC. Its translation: CASSLTGRLDNEQFF. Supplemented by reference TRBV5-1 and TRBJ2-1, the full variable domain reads KAGVTQTPRYLIKTRGQQVTLSCSPISGHRSVSWYQQTPGQGLQFLFEYFSETQRNKGNFPGRFSGRQFSNSRSEMNVSTLELGDSALYLCASSLTGRLDNEQFFGPGTRLTVL.